The present T cell receptor beta chain was sequenced within a study of graft-versus-host responses after intestinal transplantation (dated by TCRdb to about 2021). About the full investigation: The transplants that recipients received were multivisceral, liver-intestinal, or isolated intestinal. Every recipient was given anti-thymocyte globulin induction, then maintenance tacrolimus and steroids for around three years. After intestinal transplantation, graft-versus-host and host-versus-graft alloreactive T cell clones were followed in the graft, circulation and bone marrow using bulk TCR-beta CDR3 sequencing. To identify alloreactive clones, pre-transplant mixed lymphocyte reaction products were sequenced and compared with unstimulated pre-transplant donor and recipient T cells. The cohort enrolled 20 to 30 intestinal transplant recipients including one retransplant, and a few patients lacking pretransplant specimens were excluded. A peak of at least 4% donor T cells among recipient peripheral blood mononuclear cells was the definition used for donor T cell macrochimerism. Rather than going through the commercial service, samples from three later patients were sequenced in-house on an Illumina MiSeq and processed with MiXCR. Broad study findings and their caveats: In the allografts of patients with donor T cell macrochimerism, GvH to HvG T cell clonal ratios were high. Conclusions were limited by the relatively low number and heterogeneity of intestinal transplant patients. Early after transplant, peak levels of circulating GvH clones were associated with declines in HvG clones. GvH clones were detected in recipient bone marrow, and some appeared earlier in ileal mucosa or blood, consistent with an intestinal mucosal origin.

In the case of this clone: Its antigen is currently not known. No clone much larger than this one lies a single base away; base qualities are absent.

The library came from the immunoSEQ multiplex PCR assay. For most patients, genomic DNA was isolated with the Qiagen DNeasy Blood and Tissue Kit and sent frozen to Adaptive Biotechnologies for TCR sequencing. Adaptive Biotechnologies carried out high-throughput TCR-beta CDR3 sequencing of genomic DNA for most patients. Under the source paper's analysis protocol: TCR sequencing data for over 15 patients were retrieved from Adaptive's ImmunoSEQ software; a few other patients were processed with MiXCR and VDJtools. To correct CD4 versus CD8 sorting errors, sequences present in both subsets at a frequency ratio below 5:1 were removed. Because the origin of CDR3 nucleotide sequences shared between donor and recipient could not be assigned, those sequences were removed. Alloreactive clones required at least 2-fold expansion over unstimulated cells and minimum CFSE-low frequency of 0.002% (template counts) or 0.001% (read counts). Clones detected in sequenced pre-transplant spleen, lymph node, or MLR CFSE-low populations of the donor or recipient were defined as mappable. The cumulative frequency of alloreactive clones was calculated as a percentage of all sequences, weighted by copy number. TCRdb provides this immuneACCESS table in a form limited to in-frame rearrangements. Some clones are lacking; in checked studies, under half of them reflect an unresolved V gene, and why the rest are absent is not known. Clonal size and the V and J genes are those of that table, whereas D and trimming came from the DNA. Within this sample are about 120,000 clones, with approximately 95% of them counted one time only. The ten largest clones take up more than 2.5% of the sample.

Based on the germline V gene (reference sequence), the CDR1 and CDR2 sequences are LNHDA and SQIVND. From V the trimming removes 5 bases and from J it removes 3 bases, while the gene matches leave 12 bases of the junction unaccounted for. Reading from cysteine to phenylalanine, the CDR3 counts 17 amino acids. The kept DNA is CDR3 alone, 51 bases in frame from the first base. This specimen's time point label, interpreted: cells obtained before transplantation from donor or recipient. CD3+CD4+ and CD3+CD8+ populations were FACS-sorted from unstimulated pre-transplant donor and recipient cells taken from spleen or lymph nodes.

This TCR derives from a human donor who received an intestinal transplant. The sequence is built from TRBV19 and TRBJ1-3; 8 nucleotides in the junction match TRBD1. Sequences were derived from unstimulated CD8+ T cells sorted from spleen or lymph node cells, sampled before intestinal transplant. The CDR3 corresponds to CASSSGGRGLGGNTIYF. Read as DNA, the sequence is TGTGCCAGTAGTTCCGGTGGCAGGGGGCTTGGTGGAAACACCATATATTTT.